The rows below give T cell receptor beta chains drawn from one sample of a study of blood T cell repertoires in COVID-19. Produced via immunoSEQ multiplex PCR; TCRdb's table is partial and in-frame only. The data hold some 54,000 clones, with 75% to 95% observed a single time. Sequenced sample: peripheral blood. The receptor set was obtained from a man in his sixties with acute or convalescent COVID-19. The CDR3 runs from the conserved cysteine through the conserved F or W. Fields, in order: clone size, J gene, D gene, V gene, CDR3 protein, CDR3 DNA. The D gene is left open where the match is weak. Clone size is stated in some rows and not others, as once, few, many or a class when expanded.

clone_size: once; j_call: TRBJ1-2; d_call: TRBD1; v_call: TRBV6-7; cdr3_aa: CASSHRDRSGYTF; cdr3_nt: TGTGCCAGCAGTCACCGGGACAGGTCTGGCTACACCTTC
clone_size: -; j_call: TRBJ1-3; d_call: -; v_call: TRBV7-2; cdr3_aa: CASSLGTGLQNTIYF; cdr3_nt: TGTGCCAGCAGCTTAGGTACAGGGCTGCAAAACACCATATATTTT
clone_size: once; j_call: TRBJ2-7; d_call: -; v_call: TRBV20-1; cdr3_aa: CSASKDAGGLRAEQYF; cdr3_nt: TGCAGTGCTAGTAAAGATGCCGGGGGGCTAAGAGCCGAGCAGTACTTC
clone_size: -; j_call: TRBJ1-5; d_call: -; v_call: TRBV6-5; cdr3_aa: CASSLGEGSNQPQHF; cdr3_nt: TGTGCCAGCAGTTTGGGGGAGGGAAGCAATCAGCCCCAGCATTTT
clone_size: -; j_call: TRBJ2-7; d_call: -; v_call: TRBV18; cdr3_aa: CASSPRQESTSKYF; cdr3_nt: TGTGCCAGCTCACCAAGACAGGAATCTACGAGCAAGTACTTC
clone_size: -; j_call: TRBJ1-1; d_call: TRBD1; v_call: TRBV6-5; cdr3_aa: CASIKQGARAEAFF; cdr3_nt: TGTGCCAGCATCAAACAGGGGGCCAGGGCTGAAGCTTTCTTT
clone_size: -; j_call: TRBJ1-4; d_call: TRBD1; v_call: TRBV5-1; cdr3_aa: CASSSQTGEDEKLFF; cdr3_nt: TGCGCCAGCAGCTCGCAGACAGGGGAAGATGAAAAACTGTTTTTT
clone_size: once; j_call: TRBJ1-6; d_call: -; v_call: TRBV3-1/TRBV3-2; cdr3_aa: CASTSAGTNSPLHF; cdr3_nt: TGTGCCAGCACCTCGGCGGGGACTAATTCACCCCTCCACTTT
clone_size: -; j_call: TRBJ2-7; d_call: TRBD1; v_call: TRBV6-5; cdr3_aa: CASRFDRGDYEQYF; cdr3_nt: TGTGCCAGCAGATTTGACAGGGGGGACTACGAGCAGTACTTC
clone_size: -; j_call: TRBJ2-7; d_call: TRBD2; v_call: TRBV29-1; cdr3_aa: CSVGTSGGGEQYF; cdr3_nt: TGCAGCGTGGGGACTAGCGGTGGGGGCGAGCAGTACTTC
clone_size: -; j_call: TRBJ1-5; d_call: -; v_call: TRBV28; cdr3_aa: CASSSQQGVGSNQPQHF; cdr3_nt: TGTGCCAGCAGTTCCCAACAGGGAGTCGGAAGCAATCAGCCCCAGCATTTT
clone_size: -; j_call: TRBJ1-2; d_call: -; v_call: TRBV25-1; cdr3_aa: CASSEGGSDYGYTF; cdr3_nt: TGTGCCAGCAGTGAAGGGGGCTCCGACTATGGCTACACCTTC
clone_size: -; j_call: TRBJ1-1; d_call: -; v_call: TRBV27; cdr3_aa: CASRPHGAATNTEAFF; cdr3_nt: TGTGCCAGCAGGCCCCATGGGGCGGCTACTAACACTGAAGCTTTCTTT
clone_size: -; j_call: TRBJ2-5; d_call: TRBD2; v_call: TRBV4-2; cdr3_aa: CASSLRLAGGAQETQYF; cdr3_nt: TGTGCCAGCAGCCTCCGACTAGCGGGGGGGGCTCAAGAGACCCAGTACTTC
clone_size: -; j_call: TRBJ2-1; d_call: TRBD2; v_call: TRBV19; cdr3_aa: CASSSGRGNEQFF; cdr3_nt: TGTGCCAGTAGTAGCGGGAGAGGCAATGAGCAGTTCTTC
clone_size: -; j_call: TRBJ2-1; d_call: TRBD1; v_call: TRBV30; cdr3_aa: CAWSSGTGRFF; cdr3_nt: TGTGCCTGGAGCTCCGGGACAGGTCGTTTCTTC
clone_size: -; j_call: TRBJ1-2; d_call: -; v_call: TRBV4-1; cdr3_aa: CASSQLWAGPYGYTF; cdr3_nt: TGCGCCAGCAGCCAATTATGGGCAGGTCCCTATGGCTACACCTTC
clone_size: -; j_call: TRBJ1-5; d_call: TRBD1; v_call: TRBV7-2; cdr3_aa: CASSIRTGRSNQPQHF; cdr3_nt: TGTGCCAGCAGCATAAGGACAGGACGTAGCAATCAGCCCCAGCATTTT
clone_size: -; j_call: TRBJ1-2; d_call: -; v_call: TRBV5-1; cdr3_aa: CASSLESFGADGYTF; cdr3_nt: TGCGCCAGCAGCTTGGAAAGTTTTGGGGCCGATGGCTACACCTTC
clone_size: -; j_call: TRBJ2-7; d_call: -; v_call: TRBV27; cdr3_aa: CAAPVPGQPVDEQYF; cdr3_nt: TGTGCCGCTCCGGTCCCCGGACAGCCGGTTGACGAGCAGTACTTC
clone_size: few; j_call: TRBJ2-3; d_call: -; v_call: TRBV6-5; cdr3_aa: CASTPGTTGTDTQYF; cdr3_nt: TGTGCCAGCACCCCGGGTACGACCGGCACAGATACGCAGTATTTT
clone_size: -; j_call: TRBJ1-5; d_call: TRBD1; v_call: TRBV29-1; cdr3_aa: CSAGQENQPQHF; cdr3_nt: TGCAGCGCTGGACAGGAGAATCAGCCCCAGCATTTT
clone_size: -; j_call: TRBJ1-1; d_call: -; v_call: TRBV5-5; cdr3_aa: CASSPRGALNTEAFF; cdr3_nt: TGTGCCAGCAGCCCGCGGGGAGCCCTGAACACTGAAGCTTTCTTT
clone_size: -; j_call: TRBJ2-2; d_call: -; v_call: TRBV19; cdr3_aa: CASKESRLNTGELFF; cdr3_nt: TGTGCCAGTAAGGAATCTAGGTTGAACACCGGGGAGCTGTTTTTT
clone_size: few; j_call: TRBJ2-7; d_call: TRBD2; v_call: TRBV30; cdr3_aa: CAPGVSGVSYEQYF; cdr3_nt: TGTGCTCCCGGGGTCAGCGGGGTGTCCTACGAGCAGTACTTC
clone_size: -; j_call: TRBJ2-7; d_call: -; v_call: TRBV5-6; cdr3_aa: CASSLGGYEQYF; cdr3_nt: TGTGCCAGCAGCTTAGGGGGCTACGAGCAGTACTTC
clone_size: -; j_call: TRBJ1-5; d_call: TRBD1; v_call: TRBV4-2; cdr3_aa: CASSQADRADQPQHF; cdr3_nt: TGTGCCAGCAGCCAGGCCGACAGGGCTGATCAGCCCCAGCATTTT
clone_size: -; j_call: TRBJ1-2; d_call: TRBD1; v_call: TRBV7-3; cdr3_aa: CASSTIRDSGGYTF; cdr3_nt: TGTGCCAGCAGCACGATCCGGGACAGTGGGGGCTACACCTTC
clone_size: -; j_call: TRBJ2-1; d_call: TRBD2; v_call: TRBV28; cdr3_aa: CASSLAGGHEQFF; cdr3_nt: TGTGCCAGCAGCCTAGCGGGAGGACATGAGCAGTTCTTC
clone_size: -; j_call: TRBJ1-1; d_call: -; v_call: TRBV9; cdr3_aa: CASSGVLSGNTEAFF; cdr3_nt: TGTGCCAGCAGCGGGGTTCTCTCGGGGAACACTGAAGCTTTCTTT
clone_size: -; j_call: TRBJ2-2; d_call: TRBD1; v_call: TRBV7-3; cdr3_aa: CASSQGQTNTGELFF; cdr3_nt: TGTGCCAGCAGCCAGGGACAGACAAACACCGGGGAGCTGTTTTTT
clone_size: -; j_call: TRBJ1-6; d_call: -; v_call: TRBV6-7; cdr3_aa: CASSFRENNSPLHF; cdr3_nt: TGTGCCAGCAGTTTCCGGGAGAATAATTCACCCCTCCACTTT
clone_size: -; j_call: TRBJ2-1; d_call: -; v_call: TRBV4-3; cdr3_aa: CASSQDDLLSGWIVYNEQFF; cdr3_nt: TGCGCCAGCAGCCAAGATGACTTGCTAAGCGGTTGGATCGTATACAATGAGCAGTTCTTC